These 5 T cell receptor beta chains came from one sample sequenced in a study of blood T cell repertoires in COVID-19. Generated by immunoSEQ multiplex PCR, the TCRdb table keeps only in-frame clones and is missing some. There are 250,000 to 350,000 clones in the sample; about four fifths occur only once, and around 14% lies in the top ten. Material: peripheral blood. The origin of the receptors is a person aged 70 to 79 with COVID-19, enrolled during active disease.

This sequence joins TRBV5-4 and TRBJ2-6, with 14 bases that match TRBD2. This CDR3 is built from 19 residues. Losses at the gene ends were 4 bases for V and 3 bases for J; bases not matched to a gene: 9. The germline V gene has CDR1 SGHNT and CDR2 YYREEE (reference sequence). CDR3 in amino acids: CASSPPGLAGEGGANVLTF. For the CDR3, the DNA is TGTGCCAGCAGCCCCCCGGGACTAGCGGGAGAAGGTGGGGCCAACGTCCTGACTTTC.

In this sample, this clone turned up a few times. This rearrangement joins TRBV29-1 to TRBJ2-3; D remains unclear. The V and J ends lost 1 base and 2 bases respectively, with 7 bases between them. Germline-derived CDR1 and CDR2 are SQVTM and ANQGSEA. The CDR3 runs 13 residues. The CDR3 DNA follows: TGCAGCGTTGAAGTTGCGGACACAGATACGCAGTATTTT. Its protein is CSVEVADTDTQYF.

The chain combines TRBV6-4 with TRBJ2-7; TRBD2 matches 14 bases. After removal of 2 bases from V and 4 bases from J, the junction contained 19 bases not matched to a gene. The CDR3 totals 21 residues. Per the germline V gene, CDR1 is MRHNA and CDR2 is SNTAGT. The CDR3 sequence: CASSDRQVTSGRAVVIYEQYF. CDR3 nucleotide sequence: TGTGCCAGCAGTGACCGACAGGTGACTAGCGGGAGGGCCGTGGTAATTTACGAGCAGTACTTC.

This clone turned up a few times. The chain recombines TRBV6-2 or TRBV6-3 with TRBJ2-7; 8 bases fit TRBD1. From germline, CDR1 is MNHEY and CDR2 SVGEGT. V shed 2 bases and J 7 bases; nucleotides not matched to a gene: 7. The CDR3 is 14 residues long. The CDR3 is CASSYQGAHQEQYF. CDR3 coding DNA: TGTGCCAGCAGTTACCAGGGGGCGCATCAAGAGCAGTACTTC.

This rearrangement joins TRBV6-5 to TRBJ2-5; 11 nucleotides agree with TRBD2. This CDR3 region has 14 residues. Germline-derived CDR1 and CDR2 are MNHEY and SVGAGI. The J segment lost 4 bases and the V segment lost 7 bases, leaving 5 bases of the junction unmatched. The CDR3 DNA reads TGTGCCAGCAATCCCCTAGCGGGAGGAGAGACCCAGTACTTC. It translates to CASNPLAGGETQYF.